The present T cell receptor beta chain was sequenced within a study of T-cell memory formation after mild COVID-19. This clonotype was recorded at least ten times. TCRdb re-analysed the 5' RACE reads in MiXCR, keeping a single row per CDR3 protein. Found here are about 350,000 distinct CDR3 sequences, 25% to 30% of them singletons; the top ten hold roughly 14%. V lost 0 bases to trimming and J lost 6 bases; unmatched junction nucleotides: 4. Looked up from germline, CDR1 is SGHKS and CDR2 is YYEKEE (reference sequence). The CDR3 is 14 amino acids. The V and J genes are TRBV5-5 and TRBJ1-2; TRBD1 matches 8 bases. This TCR was sampled from an adult woman who had mild COVID-19 (a few samples of this study predate the infection). Cell type and time point are not known. Sequenced input: PBMCs or a T cell subset sorted from them (not recorded which). In DNA, the CDR3 is TGTGCCAGCAGCTTGGCCAGGGGGCTGGATGGCTACACCTTC. Protein: CASSLARGLDGYTF.